This T cell receptor (beta chain) stems from a study of shared clonotypes between healthy human individuals. This table comes from immunoSEQ multiplex PCR, and its TCRdb copy is limited to in-frame clones, with some not included. The sample lists millions of clones, more than 85% seen once, with 0.35% to 0.5% in the top ten. V lost 5 bases, J lost 4 bases, and 4 bases stayed unmatched. The CDR3 runs to 17 residues. Germline assignment: CDR1 SGHVS and CDR2 FQNEAQ. The origin of this receptor is a young man in good health. Some clones in this sample may be carry-over from other donors' samples. The sample taken for sequencing was naive CD4+ T cells from PBMCs. Subset denoted: CD45RA+ positively selected. The V call is TRBV7-8, the J call TRBJ2-2, with 16 bases aligning to TRBD2. The CDR3 nucleotides are TGTGCCAGCAGCCGGGGACTAGCGGGAGGGGGCACCGGGGAGCTGTTTTTT. Translating it yields CASSRGLAGGGTGELFF.